This T cell receptor beta chain is from a study of cytomegalovirus exposure and HLA in healthy donors. Study observations and caveats: Per published reports, the classifier diagnosed cytomegalovirus status with high specificity and sensitivity. TCR beta V- and J-gene trimming, according to a later analysis, was linked to a missense DCLRE1C variant.

A remark on this clone: The antigen is unknown.

Donors had nominal health at sampling but likely had unrecorded immune exposures. In the PCR, 60 Vbeta and 13 Jbeta primers were used. In the original processing: Later work found around 80 million unique TCR beta chains, with approximately 12 million shared. Assay: immunoSEQ multiplex PCR; the TCRdb copy retains only in-frame clones and omits some. V, J and clone size derive from that table, while D and trimming were established from the DNA sequence. The table lists some 110,000 clones, around 75% of them singletons. From germline, CDR1 is SGHTA and CDR2 FQGNSA. Trimming took 5 bases from V and 7 from J, leaving 14 bases between them. CDR3 length: 13 residues.

The chain combines TRBV7-2 with TRBJ1-2; maybe TRBD1 (5 bases). The sample taken for sequencing was PBMCs. This receptor was identified in a woman under 40 in good health and CMV-seronegative. The CDR3 DNA reads TGTGCCAGCAGCCAGACAGTTTACCTTGGCTACACCTTC. It yields the protein CASSQTVYLGYTF.